The subject of this entry is one T cell receptor beta chain. Its target is unknown. The T cell receptor alpha and beta CDR3 regions were amplified from mRNA by semiquantitative ARM-PCR. Exponential amplification used communal superprimers after tagged nested gene-specific primers in ARM-PCR. MiXCR was run by TCRdb on the multiplex PCR reads, yielding one entry per CDR3 protein. Counted here are about 4,700 distinct CDR3 sequences, 78% occurring once; the ten biggest clones make up 25% to 30%. The data originate from a study of relationships among human T cell subsets. Notes on the study in general: Over 60% of CD8+ cytotoxic sequences came from clones with over 100 reads.

Magnetic beads coated with subset-specific antibodies isolated the T cell subsets. Germline V CDR1 and CDR2: SGHAT, FQNNGV. The CDR3 length is 16 residues. The V segment lost 0 bases and the J segment 2 bases; nucleotides outside the gene matches: 3. Sample: total T cells sorted from blood. The chain links TRBV11-2 to TRBJ2-3, with TRBD2 identical over 9 bases. The clonotype originates from a man aged 35-49 years in good health. The CDR3 DNA is TGTGCCAGCAGCTTAGAAGAGGGACTAGCCACAGATACGCAGTATTTT. This encodes CASSLEEGLATDTQYF.